This TCR beta chain was found in a study of blood T cells in healthy people across ages (dated by TCRdb to between 2014 and 2017). Some background on the complete study: In model experiments, roughly one uniquely barcoded TCR beta cDNA molecule per two T cells was captured by template switching. Two additional independent replicas of 1 million unique cDNA reads from the same blood draw were analyzed for two donors (one aged 18 to 29 and one aged 80 or older). Donors of different ages were randomly distributed across sequencing lanes to avoid experimental bias. The study measured age-related changes in TCR beta repertoire diversity using deep sequencing normalized with unique cDNA molecular identifiers. Four age groups were formed from the donors: young (average about 17 years), middle-aged (approximately 39), aged (under 70) and long-lived (around 82).

About this clonotype itself: What this receptor recognizes is not known. At one boundary the junction diverges from the germline segment, which might be a read error.

The CDR3 runs 15 residues from the cysteine to the phenylalanine. Only the CDR3 DNA stays, 45 bases, in frame from base 1. CDR1 is given as KGHDR and CDR2 as SFDVKD, both from the germline V gene. Libraries were built with 5' RACE. Data came from an Illumina HiSeq 2500. A second PCR of roughly 6 to 12 cycles was run with a J-beta primer mix and a sample-barcoded 5' primer. Each TCR beta cDNA molecule received a unique molecular identifier from a template-switch 5' adaptor carrying 12 random nucleotides. At least 2.5 million CDR3-containing paired-end reads were obtained from each sample. First-strand cDNA synthesis was performed from all RNA using the Mint cDNA synthesis kit, with priming by a TRBC-specific oligonucleotide. All cDNA was treated with uracil-DNA glycosylase and then went through a first 18-cycle PCR with the universal primers M1SS and BC2_uni_R. The authors' analysis ran thus. Normalization of each sample was performed by random selection of 1 million high-quality reads, each carrying a distinct molecular identifier. Reads sharing molecular identifiers were discarded rather than binned into consensus sequences. MiTCR, set to a Q25 quality threshold and the strictest error-elimination algorithm, was used for CDR3 identification, clonotype clustering and error correction. A nonparametric unseen species model with Euler transformation was used to estimate lower-bound total TCR beta diversity. TCRdb reran the public reads through fastp at Q25 and MiXCR, keeping productive beta chains. Entries are consolidated by CDR3 protein sequence, retaining the most common genes and DNA. TCRdb, not the authors, supplied the V and J calls. This sample has under 2,000,000 distinct CDR3 sequences in its table, and around half of those were observed once. The biggest ten clones account for less than 2.5% of the sample.

Donors were 39 systemically healthy Caucasian individuals from Russia aged about 6 to 100 years. About 9.6 milliliters of peripheral blood were collected from each donor into EDTA-treated Vacutainer tubes. PBMCs were isolated by Ficoll-Paque density-gradient centrifugation, with at least 6 million obtained per sample. Total RNA was extracted from PBMCs with Trizol reagent, with at least 5 micrograms obtained per sample. The percentages of naive CD45RAhigh/CD27high T cells were determined by flow cytometry on a PBMC aliquot from every donor. Overall study results and their limits: Conclusive comparison of naive and antigen-experienced compartments was prevented by the profiling of bulk unsorted PBMCs. Estimates of total diversity based on one million sequenced T cells were considered lower bounds and underestimates. Because the CMV infection status of the donors was unknown, age-related changes in expanded clonotypes may potentially have been confounded. Observed TCR beta diversity per million T cells fell roughly linearly with age, and a significant reduction was already apparent by age around 40. Compared with the aged group, more naive CD4+ T cells, fewer expanded clones and increased TCR diversity were shown by the long-lived group, suggesting age selection. There was a strong correlation between observed TCR beta diversity and the percentage of naive T cells measured by flow cytometry.

The source of this sequence is a woman between 40 and 55 years old in good health. The sequenced sample was blood. In this chain, TRBV24-1 is recombined with TRBJ2-3; TRBD2 is a weak D gene call, 5 bases matching. The CDR3 corresponds to CATQPSGPSTETQYF. Read as DNA, the sequence is TGTGCCACCCAACCAAGCGGACCTAGCACAGAGACGCAGTATTTT.